This TCR beta chain was sequenced during a study of regulatory dendritic cells for organ transplantation. Sequencing used immunoSEQ multiplex PCR; TCRdb keeps in-frame clones, though not all of them. This sample has almost 30,000 clones, with about 80% found just once. The V end was cut by 8 bases, the J end by 5 bases, with 12 bases between. CDR3 length equals 11 residues. The germline V gene encodes CDR1 SQVTM and CDR2 ANQGSEA. The clonotype was recovered from a human donor in good health. Sequenced: memory CD4+ T cells from blood. Subset: CD45RO+ memory T cells. The J gene is TRBJ2-5, the V gene TRBV29-1; D remains unclear. CDR3 sequence: CSSVLGETQYF. The CDR3 nucleotides read TGCAGCTCCGTACTGGGGGAGACCCAGTACTTC.